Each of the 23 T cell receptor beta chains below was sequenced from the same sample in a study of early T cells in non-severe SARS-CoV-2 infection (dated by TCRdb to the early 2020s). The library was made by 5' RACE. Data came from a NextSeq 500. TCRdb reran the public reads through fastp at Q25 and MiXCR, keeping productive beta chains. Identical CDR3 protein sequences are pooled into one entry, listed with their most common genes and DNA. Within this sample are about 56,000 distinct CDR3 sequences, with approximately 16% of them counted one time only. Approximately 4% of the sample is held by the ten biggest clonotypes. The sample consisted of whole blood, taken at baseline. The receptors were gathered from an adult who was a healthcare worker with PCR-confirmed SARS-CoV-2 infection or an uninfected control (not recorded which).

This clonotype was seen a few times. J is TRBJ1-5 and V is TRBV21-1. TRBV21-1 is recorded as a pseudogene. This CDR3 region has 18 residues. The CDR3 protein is CASSKGVLSFGNNQPQHF. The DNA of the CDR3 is TGTGCCAGCAGCAAAGGGGTTTTAAGTTTTGGGAATAATCAGCCCCAGCATTTT.

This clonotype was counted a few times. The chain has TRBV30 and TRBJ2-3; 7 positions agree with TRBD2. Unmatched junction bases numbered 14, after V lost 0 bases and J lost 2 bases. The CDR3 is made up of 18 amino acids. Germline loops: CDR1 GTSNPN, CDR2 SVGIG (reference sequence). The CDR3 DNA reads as TGTGCCTGGAGTGTAGGGAGGGCTAACCCTCGGCTCACAGATACGCAGTATTTT. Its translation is CAWSVGRANPRLTDTQYF.

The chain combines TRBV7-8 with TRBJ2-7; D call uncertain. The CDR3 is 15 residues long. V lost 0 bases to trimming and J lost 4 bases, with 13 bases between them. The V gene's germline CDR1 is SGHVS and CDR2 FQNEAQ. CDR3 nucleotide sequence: TGTGCCAGCAGCTTAGCCGGCCTCCATGGGTACGAGCAGTACTTC. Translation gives CASSLAGLHGYEQYF.

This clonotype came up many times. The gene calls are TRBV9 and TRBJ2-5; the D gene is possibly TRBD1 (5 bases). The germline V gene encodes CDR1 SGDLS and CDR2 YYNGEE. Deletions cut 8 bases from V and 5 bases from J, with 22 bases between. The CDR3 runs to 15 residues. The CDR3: CASSIGHRERETQYF. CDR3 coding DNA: TGTGCCAGTTCGATTGGACATCGAGAGAGGGAGACCCAGTACTTC.

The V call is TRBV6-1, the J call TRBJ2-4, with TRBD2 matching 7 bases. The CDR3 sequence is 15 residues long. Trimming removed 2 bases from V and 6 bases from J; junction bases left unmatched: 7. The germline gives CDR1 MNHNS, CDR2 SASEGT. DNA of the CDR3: TGTGCCAGCAGTGAACAGCGGGGTGGTAGAAACATTCAGTACTTC. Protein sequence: CASSEQRGGRNIQYF.

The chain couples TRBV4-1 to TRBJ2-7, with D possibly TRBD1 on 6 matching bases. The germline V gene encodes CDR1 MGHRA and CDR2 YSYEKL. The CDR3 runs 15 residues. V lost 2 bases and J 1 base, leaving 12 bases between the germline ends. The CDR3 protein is CASSQSQGLSYEQYF. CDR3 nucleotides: TGCGCCAGCAGCCAAAGTCAGGGGTTGTCCTACGAGCAGTACTTC.

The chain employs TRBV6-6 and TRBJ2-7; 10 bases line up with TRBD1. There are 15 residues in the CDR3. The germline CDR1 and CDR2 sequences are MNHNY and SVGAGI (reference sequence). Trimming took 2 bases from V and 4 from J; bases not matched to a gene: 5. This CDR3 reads CASSYGGTGEYEQYF. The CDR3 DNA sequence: TGTGCCAGCAGTTACGGTGGGACAGGGGAGTACGAGCAGTACTTC.

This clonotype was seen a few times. The DNA of the CDR3 is TGTGCCAGCAGTTACGGATCCGGGACAGGGTATAGAAATGAGCAGTTCTTC. Its protein product is CASSYGSGTGYRNEQFF. The chain employs TRBV6-5 and TRBJ2-1; 9 nucleotides agree with TRBD1. V lost 2 bases and J lost 7; bases outside the gene matches: 12. The CDR3 runs 17 residues. Germline V gives CDR1 MNHEY, CDR2 SVGAGI.

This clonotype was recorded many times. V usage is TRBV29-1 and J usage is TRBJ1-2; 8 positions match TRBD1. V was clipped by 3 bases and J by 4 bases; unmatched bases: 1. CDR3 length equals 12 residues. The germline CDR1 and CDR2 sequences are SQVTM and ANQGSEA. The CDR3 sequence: CSVEDRAYGYTF. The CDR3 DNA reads TGCAGCGTTGAGGACAGGGCCTATGGCTACACCTTC. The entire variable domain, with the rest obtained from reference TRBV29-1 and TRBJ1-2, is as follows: SAVISQKPSRDICQRGTSLTIQCQVDSQVTMMFWYRQQPGQSLTLIATANQGSEATYESGFVIDKFPISRPNLTFSTLTVSNMSPEDSSIYLCSVEDRAYGYTFGSGTRLTVV.

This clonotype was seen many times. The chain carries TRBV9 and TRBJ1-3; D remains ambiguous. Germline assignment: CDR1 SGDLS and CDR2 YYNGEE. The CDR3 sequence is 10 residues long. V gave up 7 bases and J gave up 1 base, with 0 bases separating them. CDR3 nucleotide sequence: TGTGCCAGCTCTGGAAACACCATATATTTT. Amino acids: CASSGNTIYF.

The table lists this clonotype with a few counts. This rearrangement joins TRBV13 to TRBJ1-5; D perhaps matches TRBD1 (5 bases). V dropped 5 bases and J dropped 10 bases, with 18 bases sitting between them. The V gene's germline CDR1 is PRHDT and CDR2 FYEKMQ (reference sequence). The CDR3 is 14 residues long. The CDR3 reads CASSASGARGPQHF. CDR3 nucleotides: TGTGCCAGCAGCGCATCCGGGGCCCGGGGTCCCCAGCATTTT.

The CDR3 is CASSVGLNTEAFF. Here the CDR3 DNA reads TGTGCCAGCAGTGTTGGATTGAACACTGAAGCTTTCTTT. The chain links TRBV2 to TRBJ1-1, with D unresolved. Trimming cost V 4 bases and J 0 bases, with 6 bases left between them. Germline CDR1 reads SNHLY; CDR2 reads FYNNEI. The CDR3 sequence is 13 residues long.

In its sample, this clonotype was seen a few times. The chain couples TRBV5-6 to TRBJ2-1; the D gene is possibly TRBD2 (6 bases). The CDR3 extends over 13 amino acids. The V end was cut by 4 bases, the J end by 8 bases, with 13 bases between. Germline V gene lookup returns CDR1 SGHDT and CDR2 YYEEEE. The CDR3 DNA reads TGTGCCAGCAGCGGCGGGAATTTTGATGAGCAGTTCTTC. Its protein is CASSGGNFDEQFF.

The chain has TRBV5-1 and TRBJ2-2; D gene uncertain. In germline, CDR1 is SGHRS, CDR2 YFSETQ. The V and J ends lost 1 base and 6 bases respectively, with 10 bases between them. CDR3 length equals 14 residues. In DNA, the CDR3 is TGCGCCAGCAGCTTGAGGGAATGGGCCGGGGAGCTGTTTTTT. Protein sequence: CASSLREWAGELFF.

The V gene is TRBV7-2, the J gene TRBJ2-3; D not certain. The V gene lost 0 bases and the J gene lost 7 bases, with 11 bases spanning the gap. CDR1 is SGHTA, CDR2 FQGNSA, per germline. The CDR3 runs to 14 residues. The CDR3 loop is CASSLATELNTQYF. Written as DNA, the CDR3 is TGTGCCAGCAGCTTAGCGACGGAGCTAAATACGCAGTATTTT.

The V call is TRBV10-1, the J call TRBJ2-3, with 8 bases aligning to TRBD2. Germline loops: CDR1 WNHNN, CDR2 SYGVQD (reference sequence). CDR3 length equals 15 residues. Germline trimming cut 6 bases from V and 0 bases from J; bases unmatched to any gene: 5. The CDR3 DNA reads TGCGCCAGCAGCCCGGGACTAGGGAGCACAGATACGCAGTATTTT. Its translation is CASSPGLGSTDTQYF.

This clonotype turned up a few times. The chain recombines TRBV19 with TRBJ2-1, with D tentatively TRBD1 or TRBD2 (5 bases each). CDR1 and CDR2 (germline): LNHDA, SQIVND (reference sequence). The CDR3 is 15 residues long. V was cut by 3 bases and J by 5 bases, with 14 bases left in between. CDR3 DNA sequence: TGTGCCAGTAGTATTAACAGGAGGTCCCACAATGAGCAGTTCTTC. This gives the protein CASSINRRSHNEQFF.

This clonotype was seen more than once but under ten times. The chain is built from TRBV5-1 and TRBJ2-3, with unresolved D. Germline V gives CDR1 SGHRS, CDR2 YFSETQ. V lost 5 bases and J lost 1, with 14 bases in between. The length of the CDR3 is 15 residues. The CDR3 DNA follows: TGCGCCAGCAGACTCCCCGGCATCCGCACAGATACGCAGTATTTT. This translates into CASRLPGIRTDTQYF.

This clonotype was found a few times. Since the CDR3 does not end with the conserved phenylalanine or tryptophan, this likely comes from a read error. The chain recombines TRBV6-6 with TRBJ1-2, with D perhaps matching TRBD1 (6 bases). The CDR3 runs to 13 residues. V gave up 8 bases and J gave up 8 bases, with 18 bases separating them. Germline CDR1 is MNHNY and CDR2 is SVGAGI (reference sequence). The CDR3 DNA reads TGTGCCAGCTATATGGGGACACCTTCGGGCTACACCCTC. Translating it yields CASYMGTPSGYTL.

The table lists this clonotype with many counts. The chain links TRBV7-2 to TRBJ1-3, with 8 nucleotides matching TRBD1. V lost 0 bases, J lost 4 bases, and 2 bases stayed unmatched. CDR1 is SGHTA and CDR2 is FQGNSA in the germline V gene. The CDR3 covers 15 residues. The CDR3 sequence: CASSLARDRGNTIYF. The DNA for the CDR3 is TGTGCCAGCAGCTTAGCTAGGGACAGGGGAAACACCATATATTTT.

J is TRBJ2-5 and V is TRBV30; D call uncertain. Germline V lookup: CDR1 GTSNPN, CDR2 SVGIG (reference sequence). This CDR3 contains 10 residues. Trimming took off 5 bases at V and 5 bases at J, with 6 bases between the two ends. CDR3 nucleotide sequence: TGTGCCTGGGCGAGGGAGACCCAGTACTTC. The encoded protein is CAWARETQYF.

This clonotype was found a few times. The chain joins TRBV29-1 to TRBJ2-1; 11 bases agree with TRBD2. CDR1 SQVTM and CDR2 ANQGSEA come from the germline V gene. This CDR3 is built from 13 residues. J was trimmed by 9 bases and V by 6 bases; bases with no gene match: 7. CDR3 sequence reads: CSVARLAGGEQFF. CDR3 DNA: TGCAGCGTAGCCCGCCTAGCGGGAGGTGAGCAGTTCTTC.

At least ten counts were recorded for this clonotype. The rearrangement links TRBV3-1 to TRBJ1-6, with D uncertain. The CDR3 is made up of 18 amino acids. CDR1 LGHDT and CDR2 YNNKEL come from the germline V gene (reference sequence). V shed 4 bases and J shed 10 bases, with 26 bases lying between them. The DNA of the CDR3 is TGTGCCAGCAGCCGCCAAACCTCCCGACTTACAGTTGGATCACCCCTCCACTTT. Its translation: CASSRQTSRLTVGSPLHF. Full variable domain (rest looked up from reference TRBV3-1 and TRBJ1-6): DTAVSQTPKYLVTQMGNDKSIKCEQNLGHDTMYWYKQDSKKFLKIMFSYNNKELIINETVPNRFSPKSPDKAHLNLHINSLELGDSAVYFCASSRQTSRLTVGSPLHFGNGTRLTVT.